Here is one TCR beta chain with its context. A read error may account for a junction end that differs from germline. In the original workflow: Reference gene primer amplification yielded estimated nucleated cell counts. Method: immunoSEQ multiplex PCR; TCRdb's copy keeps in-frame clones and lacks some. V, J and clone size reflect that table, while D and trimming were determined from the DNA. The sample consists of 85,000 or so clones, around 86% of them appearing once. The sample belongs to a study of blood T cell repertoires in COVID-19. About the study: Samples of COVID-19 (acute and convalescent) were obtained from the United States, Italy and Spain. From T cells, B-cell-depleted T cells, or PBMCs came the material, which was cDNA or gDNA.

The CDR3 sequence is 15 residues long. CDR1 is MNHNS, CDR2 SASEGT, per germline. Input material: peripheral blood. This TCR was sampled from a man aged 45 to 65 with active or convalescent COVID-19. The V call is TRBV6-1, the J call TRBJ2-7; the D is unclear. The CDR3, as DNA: TGTGCCAGCAGTGAGCTGACCGGTCCAAACTACGGGCAGTACTTC. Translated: CASSELTGPNYGQYF.